The 7 T cell receptor beta chains below were found in one sample sequenced in a study of T-cell memory formation after mild COVID-19. MiXCR, run by TCRdb on the 5' RACE reads, gives a single entry per CDR3 protein. The data contain about 88,000 distinct CDR3 sequences, about 23% of them singletons. The sequenced material came from PBMCs or a T cell subset sorted from them (not recorded which). These receptors were taken from a man between 18 and 29 years old who had mild COVID-19 (a few samples of this study predate the infection). Cell type and time point are not known.

The chain uses TRBV4-1 and TRBJ2-3, with TRBD2 matching 8 bases. Germline loops: CDR1 MGHRA, CDR2 YSYEKL. V gave up 2 bases and J gave up 4 bases; unmatched junction bases: 8. The CDR3 sequence is 16 residues long. The CDR3 DNA follows: TGCGCCAGCAGCCAAACACGGTTGACTAGCGCAGATACGCAGTATTTT. It encodes CASSQTRLTSADTQYF.

This clonotype was found once. The rearrangement uses TRBV7-8 and TRBJ2-7; TRBD2 might be the D (5 bases). CDR1 is SGHVS, CDR2 FQNEAQ, per germline. CDR3 length: 15 amino acids. V lost 2 bases and J 7 bases, leaving 18 bases between the germline ends. CDR3 protein: CASSLQFESGKEQYF. The CDR3 DNA follows: TGTGCCAGCAGCTTACAGTTCGAGTCCGGGAAAGAGCAGTACTTC.

The V call is TRBV6-2 or TRBV6-3, the J call TRBJ2-1; D not certain. The CDR3 runs to 14 residues. CDR1 and CDR2 (germline): MNHEY, SVGEGT. Trimming shortened V by 7 bases and J by 2 bases, and 12 bases separated the two germline ends. The DNA for the CDR3 is TGTGCCAGCATTTGGGCTGGAGCCTACAATGAGCAGTTCTTC. It codes for CASIWAGAYNEQFF.

This clonotype occurred many times. The chain uses TRBV5-1 and TRBJ1-2; possible D gene TRBD1, 5 bases. This CDR3 is 14 amino acids long. Looked up from germline, CDR1 is SGHRS and CDR2 is YFSETQ. Trimming removed 4 bases at V and 8 bases at J, with 18 bases between. The CDR3 loop reads CASSRGIRSGGYTF. The DNA of the CDR3 is TGCGCCAGCAGCCGGGGGATCCGAAGTGGGGGCTACACCTTC.

The V call is TRBV12-3 or TRBV12-4, the J call TRBJ2-2; D is unresolved. There are 13 residues in the CDR3. The V end was cut by 7 bases, the J end by 7 bases, with 13 bases between. The CDR3 DNA follows: TGTGCCAGCAACCCGTATCCGGGCGGGGAGCTGTTTTTT. Protein sequence: CASNPYPGGELFF.

This clonotype was picked up a small number of times. The chain carries TRBV23-1 and TRBJ2-5, with 9 bases lining up with TRBD1. TRBV23-1 is marked as an open reading frame, function uncertain. The CDR3 spans 18 residues. Germline trimming cut 11 bases from V and 2 bases from J; bases unmatched to any gene: 21. The CDR3 DNA reads TGCGCCTCTCGGGGAACTCCGGGACAGGGAGACCCACAAGAGACCCAGTACTTC. Protein sequence: CASRGTPGQGDPQETQYF.

The rearrangement links TRBV12-3 or TRBV12-4 to TRBJ2-3; the match to TRBD2 covers 7 bases. The CDR3 is 16 residues long. With 6 bases clipped from V and 8 bases from J, the junction kept 17 bases outside the gene matches. The chain's CDR3 is CASRQAGRGPAITQYF. In DNA form, the CDR3 reads TGTGCCAGCAGACAAGCGGGGCGGGGTCCGGCGATTACGCAGTATTTT.